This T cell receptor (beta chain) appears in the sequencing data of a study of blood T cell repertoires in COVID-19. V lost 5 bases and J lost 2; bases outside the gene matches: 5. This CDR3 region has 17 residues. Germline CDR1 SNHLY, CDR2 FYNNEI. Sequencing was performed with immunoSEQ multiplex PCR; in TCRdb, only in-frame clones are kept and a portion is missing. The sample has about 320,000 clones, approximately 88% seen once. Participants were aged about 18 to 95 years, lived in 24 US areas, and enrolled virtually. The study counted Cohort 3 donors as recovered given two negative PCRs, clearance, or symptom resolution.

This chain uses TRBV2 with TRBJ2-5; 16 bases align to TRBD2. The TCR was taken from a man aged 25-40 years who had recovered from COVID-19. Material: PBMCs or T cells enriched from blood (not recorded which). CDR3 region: CASSTGTSGGGQETQYF. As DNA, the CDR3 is TGTGCCAGCAGTACCGGGACTAGCGGGGGGGGGCAAGAGACCCAGTACTTC. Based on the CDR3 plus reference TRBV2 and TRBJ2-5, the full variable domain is EPEVTQTPSHQVTQMGQEVILRCVPISNHLYFYWYRQILGQKVEFLVSFYNNEISEKSEIFDDQFSVERPDGSNFTLKIRSTKLEDSAMYFCASSTGTSGGGQETQYFGPGTRLLVL.